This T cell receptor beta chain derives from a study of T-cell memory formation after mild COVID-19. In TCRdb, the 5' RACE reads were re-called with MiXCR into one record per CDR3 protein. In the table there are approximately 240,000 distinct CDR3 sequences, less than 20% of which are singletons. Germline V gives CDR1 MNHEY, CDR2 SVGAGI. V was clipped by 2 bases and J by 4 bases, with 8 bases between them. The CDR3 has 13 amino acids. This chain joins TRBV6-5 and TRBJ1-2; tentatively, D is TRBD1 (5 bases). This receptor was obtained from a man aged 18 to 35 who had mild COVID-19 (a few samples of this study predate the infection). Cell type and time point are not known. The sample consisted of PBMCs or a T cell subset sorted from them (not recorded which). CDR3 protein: CASSYRDGYGYTF. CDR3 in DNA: TGTGCCAGCAGTTACCGGGACGGCTATGGCTACACCTTC.